This note documents a single TCR beta chain sequence. The antigen remains unidentified. The sample is drawn from a study of T cells in Graves' hyperthyroidism and ophthalmopathy. Study context: It was at initial diagnosis, before any treatment, that peripheral blood was collected.

RNA transcripts provided the source from which TCR beta CDR3 regions were amplified. HTBI primers were the set used in a first-round RT-PCR of the TCR CDR3. TCRdb analysed the multiplex PCR reads with MiXCR anew, one entry per CDR3 protein. This table has 750,000 to 950,000 distinct CDR3 sequences, about two fifths appearing once. Points from the study as a whole: Researchers report that a 13 V-J model separated ophthalmopathy from stable hyperthyroidism. It was a median about 6 months before onset that the model predicted ophthalmopathy.

The CDR3 spans 17 residues. Germline CDR1 reads LNHDA; CDR2 reads SQIVND (reference sequence). With 0 bases removed from V and 2 bases from J, the gap between germline ends came to 16 bases. This rearrangement joins TRBV19 to TRBJ1-2; weak D call: TRBD1 (6 bases). This TCR came from a man aged 18 to 30 with Graves' hyperthyroidism. Sequencing used blood. The CDR3 sequence: CASSIDLPQGTNYGYTF. The DNA of the CDR3 is TGTGCCAGTAGTATAGATCTCCCACAGGGTACAAACTATGGCTACACCTTC. Using reference TRBV19 and TRBJ1-2 for the parts outside the CDR3, the full variable domain is DGGITQSPKYLFRKEGQNVTLSCEQNLNHDAMYWYRQDPGQGLRLIYYSQIVNDFQKGDIAEGYSVSREKKESFPLTVTSAQKNPTAFYLCASSIDLPQGTNYGYTFGSGTRLTVV.